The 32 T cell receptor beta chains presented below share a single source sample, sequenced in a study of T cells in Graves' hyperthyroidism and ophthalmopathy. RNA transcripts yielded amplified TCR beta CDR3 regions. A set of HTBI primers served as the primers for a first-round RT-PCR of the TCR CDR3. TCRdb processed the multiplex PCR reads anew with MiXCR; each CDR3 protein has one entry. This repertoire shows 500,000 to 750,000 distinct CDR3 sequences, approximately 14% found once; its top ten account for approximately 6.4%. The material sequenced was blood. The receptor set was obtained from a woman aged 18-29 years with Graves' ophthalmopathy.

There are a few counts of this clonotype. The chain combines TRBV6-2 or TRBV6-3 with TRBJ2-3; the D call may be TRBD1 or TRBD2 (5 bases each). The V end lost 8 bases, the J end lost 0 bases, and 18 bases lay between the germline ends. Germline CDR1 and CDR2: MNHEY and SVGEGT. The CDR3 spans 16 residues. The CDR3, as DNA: TGTGCCAGCCGGATGGAGCGGACACCCAGCACAGATACGCAGTATTTT. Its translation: CASRMERTPSTDTQYF.

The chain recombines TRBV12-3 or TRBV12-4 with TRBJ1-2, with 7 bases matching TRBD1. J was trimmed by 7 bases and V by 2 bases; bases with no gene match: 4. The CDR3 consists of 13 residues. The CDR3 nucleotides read TGTGCCAGCAGTTTAAAGGGGGCGGTTGGCTACACCTTC. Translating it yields CASSLKGAVGYTF.

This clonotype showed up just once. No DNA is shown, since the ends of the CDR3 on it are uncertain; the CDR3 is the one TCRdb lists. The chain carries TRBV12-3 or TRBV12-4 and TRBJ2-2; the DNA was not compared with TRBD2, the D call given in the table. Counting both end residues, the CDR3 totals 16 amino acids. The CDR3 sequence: CPAPQAGGATPGSCFF.

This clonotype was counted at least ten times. CDR3 sequence (DNA): TGTGCCAGCAGTTTCACATTCGGACACCCCGACTCCGGGGAGACCCAGTACTTC. This gives the protein CASSFTFGHPDSGETQYF. The chain employs TRBV6-2 or TRBV6-3 and TRBJ2-5; D possibly corresponds to TRBD1 (5 bases). The V end was cut by 4 bases, the J end by 5 bases, with 26 bases between. Germline V gives CDR1 MNHEY, CDR2 SVGEGT. CDR3 length: 18 amino acids.

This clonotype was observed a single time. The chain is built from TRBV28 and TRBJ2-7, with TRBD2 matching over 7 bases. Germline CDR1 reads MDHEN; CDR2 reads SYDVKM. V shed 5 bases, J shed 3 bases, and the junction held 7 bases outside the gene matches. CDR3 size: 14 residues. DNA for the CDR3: TGTGCCAGCAGTCCATCAGGGAGGGACTACGAGCAGTACTTC. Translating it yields CASSPSGRDYEQYF.

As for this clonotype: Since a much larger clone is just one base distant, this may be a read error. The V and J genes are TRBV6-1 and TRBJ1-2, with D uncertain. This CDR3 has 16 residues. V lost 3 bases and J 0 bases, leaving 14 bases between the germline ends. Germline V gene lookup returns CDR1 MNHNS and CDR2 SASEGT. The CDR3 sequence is CASSDLRRRSNYGYTF. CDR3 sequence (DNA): TGTGCCAGCAGTGATTTACGGAGGCGATCTAACTATGGCTACACCTTC.

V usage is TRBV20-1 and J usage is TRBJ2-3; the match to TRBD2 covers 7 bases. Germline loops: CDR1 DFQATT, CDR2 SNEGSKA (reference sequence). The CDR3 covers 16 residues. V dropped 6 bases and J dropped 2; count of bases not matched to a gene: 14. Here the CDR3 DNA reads TGCAGTGCAACCCCTCGCGGGGGAGGCGCCACAGATACGCAGTATTTT. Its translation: CSATPRGGGATDTQYF.

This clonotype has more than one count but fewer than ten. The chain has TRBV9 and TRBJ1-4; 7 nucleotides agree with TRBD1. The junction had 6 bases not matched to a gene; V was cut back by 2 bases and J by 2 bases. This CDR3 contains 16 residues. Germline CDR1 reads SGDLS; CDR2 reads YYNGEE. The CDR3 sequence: CASSVDRVGTNEKLFF. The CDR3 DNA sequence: TGTGCCAGCAGCGTCGACAGGGTAGGGACTAATGAAAAACTGTTTTTT.

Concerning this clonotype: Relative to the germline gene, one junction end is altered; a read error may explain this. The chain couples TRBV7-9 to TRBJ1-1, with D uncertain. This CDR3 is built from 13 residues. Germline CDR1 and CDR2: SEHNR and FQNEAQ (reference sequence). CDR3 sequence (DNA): TGTGCCGGCAGCTTAGAAGGTGGGACTGAAGCTTTCTTT. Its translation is CAGSLEGGTEAFF. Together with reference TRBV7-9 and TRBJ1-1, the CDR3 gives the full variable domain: DTGVSQNPRHKITKRGQNVTFRCDPISEHNRLYWYRQTLGQGPEFLTYFQNEAQLEKSRLLSDRFSAERPKGSFSTLEIQRTEQGDSAMYLCAGSLEGGTEAFFGQGTRLTVV.

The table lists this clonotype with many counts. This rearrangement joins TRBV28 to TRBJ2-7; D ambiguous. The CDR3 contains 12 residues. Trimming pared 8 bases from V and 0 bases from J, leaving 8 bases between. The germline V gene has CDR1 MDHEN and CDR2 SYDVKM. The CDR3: CASHRSSYEQYF. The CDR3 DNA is TGTGCCAGCCACCGGAGCTCCTACGAGCAGTACTTC.

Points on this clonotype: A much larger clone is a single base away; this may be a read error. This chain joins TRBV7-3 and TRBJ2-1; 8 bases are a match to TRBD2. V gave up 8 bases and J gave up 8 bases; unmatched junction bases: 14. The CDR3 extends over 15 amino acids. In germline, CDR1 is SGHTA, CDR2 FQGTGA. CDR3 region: CASGRTGGPRDEQFF. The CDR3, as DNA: TGTGCCAGCGGCCGTACGGGAGGGCCGCGAGATGAGCAGTTCTTC.

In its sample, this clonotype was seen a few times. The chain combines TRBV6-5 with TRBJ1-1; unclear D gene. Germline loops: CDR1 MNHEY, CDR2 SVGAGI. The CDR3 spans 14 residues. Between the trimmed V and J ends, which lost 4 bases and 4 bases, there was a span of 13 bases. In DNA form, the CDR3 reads TGTGCCAGCAGTTTTGGGTCCTGGGGCACTGAAGCTTTCTTT. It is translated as CASSFGSWGTEAFF.

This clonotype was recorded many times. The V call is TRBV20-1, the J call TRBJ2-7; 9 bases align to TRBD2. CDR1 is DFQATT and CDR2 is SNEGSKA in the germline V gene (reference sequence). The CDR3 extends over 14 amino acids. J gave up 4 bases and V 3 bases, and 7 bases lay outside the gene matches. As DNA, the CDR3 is TGCAGTGCTAGTGGTTTTCTAGCGGGGTACGAGCAGTACTTC. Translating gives CSASGFLAGYEQYF.

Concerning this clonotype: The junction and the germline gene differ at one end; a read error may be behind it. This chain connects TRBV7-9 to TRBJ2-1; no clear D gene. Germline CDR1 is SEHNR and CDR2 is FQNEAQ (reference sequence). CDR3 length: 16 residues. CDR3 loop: CASNLVSLNPYNEQFF. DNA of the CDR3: TGTGCCAGCAACTTAGTTTCCCTTAACCCCTACAATGAGCAGTTCTTC.

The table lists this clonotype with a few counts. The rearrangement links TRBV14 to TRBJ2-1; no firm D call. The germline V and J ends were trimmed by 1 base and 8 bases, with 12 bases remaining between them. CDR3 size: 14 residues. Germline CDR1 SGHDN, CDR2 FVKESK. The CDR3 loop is CASSQGRNVDEQFF. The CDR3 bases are TGTGCCAGCAGCCAAGGCAGGAATGTCGATGAGCAGTTCTTC.

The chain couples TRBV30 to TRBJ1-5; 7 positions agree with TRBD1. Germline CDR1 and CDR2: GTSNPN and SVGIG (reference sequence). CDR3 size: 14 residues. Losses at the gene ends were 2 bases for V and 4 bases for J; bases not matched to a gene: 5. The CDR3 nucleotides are TGTGCCTGGAGTTCCGGGACAGCTAATCAGCCCCAGCATTTT. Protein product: CAWSSGTANQPQHF.

In DNA, the CDR3 is TGTGCCAGCACCCCCCCAGGGGCAGCTAATGAAAAACTGTTTTTT. It is translated as CASTPPGAANEKLFF. This chain links TRBV7-9 with TRBJ1-4; D might be TRBD1 (6 bases). Trimming took off 7 bases at V and 3 bases at J, with 15 bases between the two ends. The CDR3 sequence is 15 residues long. Germline V gives CDR1 SEHNR, CDR2 FQNEAQ (reference sequence).

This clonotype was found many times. The CDR3 coding sequence is TGTGCCACTTCGACAGCGGTGAACACCGGGGAGCTGTTTTTT. This encodes CATSTAVNTGELFF. The rearrangement uses TRBV6-1 and TRBJ2-2; D is perhaps TRBD1 or TRBD2 (5 bases each). CDR1 and CDR2 from the germline V gene are MNHNS and SASEGT. The CDR3 totals 14 residues. The germline V and J ends were trimmed by 10 bases and 1 base, with 13 bases remaining between them.

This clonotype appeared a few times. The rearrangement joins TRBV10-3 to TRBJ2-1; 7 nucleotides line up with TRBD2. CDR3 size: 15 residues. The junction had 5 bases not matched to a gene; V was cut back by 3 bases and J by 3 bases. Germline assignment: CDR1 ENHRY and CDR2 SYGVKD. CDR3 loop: CAISELTSDYNEQFF. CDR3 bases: TGTGCCATCAGTGAACTCACTAGCGACTACAATGAGCAGTTCTTC.

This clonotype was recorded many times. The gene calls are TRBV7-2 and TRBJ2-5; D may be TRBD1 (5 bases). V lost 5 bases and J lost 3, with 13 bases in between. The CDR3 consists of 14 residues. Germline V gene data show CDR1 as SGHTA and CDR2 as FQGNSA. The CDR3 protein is CASSPRGRKETQYF. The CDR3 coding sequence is TGTGCCAGCAGCCCAAGGGGCAGAAAAGAGACCCAGTACTTC. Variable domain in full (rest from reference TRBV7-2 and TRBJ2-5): GAGVSQSPSNKVTEKGKDVELRCDPISGHTALYWYRQSLGQGLEFLIYFQGNSAPDKSGLPSDRFSAERTGGSVSTLTIQRTQQEDSAVYLCASSPRGRKETQYFGPGTRLLVL.

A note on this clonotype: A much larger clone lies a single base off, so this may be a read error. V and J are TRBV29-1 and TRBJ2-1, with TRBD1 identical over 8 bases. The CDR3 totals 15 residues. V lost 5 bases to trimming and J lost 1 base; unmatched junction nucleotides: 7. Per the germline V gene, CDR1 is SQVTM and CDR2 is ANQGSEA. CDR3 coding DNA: TGCAGCGTTCCCGGGGACAGGAGGTCCTACAATGAGCAGTTCTTC. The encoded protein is CSVPGDRRSYNEQFF.

CDR3 residues: CASSLGQGSGRTYNEQFF. Written as DNA, the CDR3 is TGTGCCAGCAGTTTGGGACAGGGTAGCGGGAGAACCTACAATGAGCAGTTCTTC. V usage is TRBV28 and J usage is TRBJ2-1; D tentatively fits TRBD1 or TRBD2 (9 bases each). The CDR3 length is 18 residues. V lost 3 bases and J lost 2, with 20 bases in between. CDR1 and CDR2 (germline): MDHEN, SYDVKM.

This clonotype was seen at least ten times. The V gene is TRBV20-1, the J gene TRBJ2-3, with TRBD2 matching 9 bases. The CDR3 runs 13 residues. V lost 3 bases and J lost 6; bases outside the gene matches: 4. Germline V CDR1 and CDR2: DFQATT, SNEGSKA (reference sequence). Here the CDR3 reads CSARLAGRDTQYF. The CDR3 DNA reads TGCAGTGCTAGGCTAGCGGGACGCGATACGCAGTATTTT.

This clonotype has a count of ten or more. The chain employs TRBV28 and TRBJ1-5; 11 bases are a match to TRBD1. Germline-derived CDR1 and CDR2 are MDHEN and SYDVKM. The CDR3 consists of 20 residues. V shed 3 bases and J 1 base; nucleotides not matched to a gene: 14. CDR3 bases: TGTGCCAGCAGTTTTTCCCTCAGGGACAGGGGGGATAGAAGCAATCAGCCCCAGCATTTT. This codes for CASSFSLRDRGDRSNQPQHF.

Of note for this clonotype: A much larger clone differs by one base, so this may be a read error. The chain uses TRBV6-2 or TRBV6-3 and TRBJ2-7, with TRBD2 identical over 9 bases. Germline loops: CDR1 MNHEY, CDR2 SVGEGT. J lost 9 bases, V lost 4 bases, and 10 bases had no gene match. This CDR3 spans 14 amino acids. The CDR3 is CASSFIAGVAAQYF. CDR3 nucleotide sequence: TGTGCCAGCAGTTTCATAGCGGGAGTCGCCGCGCAGTACTTC.

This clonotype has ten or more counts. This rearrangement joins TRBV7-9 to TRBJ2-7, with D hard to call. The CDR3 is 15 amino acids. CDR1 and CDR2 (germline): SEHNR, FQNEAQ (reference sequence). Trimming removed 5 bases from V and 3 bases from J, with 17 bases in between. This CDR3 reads CASSLDGSIDYEQYF. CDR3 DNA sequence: TGTGCCAGCAGCCTAGACGGCAGTATAGACTACGAGCAGTACTTC.

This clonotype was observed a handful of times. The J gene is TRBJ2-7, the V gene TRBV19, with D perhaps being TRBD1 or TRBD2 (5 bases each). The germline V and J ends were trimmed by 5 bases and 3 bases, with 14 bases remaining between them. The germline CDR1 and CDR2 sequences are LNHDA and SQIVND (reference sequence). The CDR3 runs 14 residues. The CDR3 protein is CASSPGTPGYEQYF. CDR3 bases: TGTGCCAGTAGTCCCGGGACCCCGGGCTACGAGCAGTACTTC.

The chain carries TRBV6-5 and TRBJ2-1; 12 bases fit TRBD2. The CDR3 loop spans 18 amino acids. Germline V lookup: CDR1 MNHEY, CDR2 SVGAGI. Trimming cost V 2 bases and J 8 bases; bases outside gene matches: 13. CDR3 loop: CASSYNRRTSGNSHEQFF. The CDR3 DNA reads TGTGCCAGCAGTTACAACCGACGGACTAGCGGGAACAGCCATGAGCAGTTCTTC.

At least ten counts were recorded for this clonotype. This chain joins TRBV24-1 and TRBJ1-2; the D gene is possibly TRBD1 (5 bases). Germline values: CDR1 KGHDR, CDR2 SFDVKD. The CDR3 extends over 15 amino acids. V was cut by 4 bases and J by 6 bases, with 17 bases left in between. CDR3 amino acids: CATSDPGGQGNGYTF. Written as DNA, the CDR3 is TGTGCCACCAGTGACCCCGGTGGGCAGGGAAATGGCTACACCTTC.

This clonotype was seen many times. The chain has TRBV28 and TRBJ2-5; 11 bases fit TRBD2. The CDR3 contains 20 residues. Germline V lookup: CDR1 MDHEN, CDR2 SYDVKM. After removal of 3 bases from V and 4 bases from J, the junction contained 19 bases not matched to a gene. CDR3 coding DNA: TGTGCCAGCAGTTTTATGGTAGGGTCGACTAGCGGGACCTTAGTAGAGACCCAGTACTTC. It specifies CASSFMVGSTSGTLVETQYF.

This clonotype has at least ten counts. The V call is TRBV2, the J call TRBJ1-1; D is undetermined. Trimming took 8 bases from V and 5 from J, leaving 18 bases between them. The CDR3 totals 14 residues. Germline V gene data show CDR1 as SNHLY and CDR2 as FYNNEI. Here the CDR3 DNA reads TGTGCCAGCGCCATCGAGAGTATGAGGACTGAAGCTTTCTTT. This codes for CASAIESMRTEAFF.

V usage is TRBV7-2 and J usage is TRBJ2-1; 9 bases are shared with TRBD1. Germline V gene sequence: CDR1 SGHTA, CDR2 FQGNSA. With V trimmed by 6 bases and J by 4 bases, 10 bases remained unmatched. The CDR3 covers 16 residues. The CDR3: CASSRDREFSYNEQFF. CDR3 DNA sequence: TGTGCCAGCAGTCGGGACAGGGAGTTCTCATACAATGAGCAGTTCTTC.